Listed here is a single T cell receptor beta chain. TCRdb reanalysed the PCR reads using MiXCR and keeps one entry per CDR3 protein. The sample contains approximately 680,000 distinct CDR3 sequences, 25% of which appear only once. This entry comes from a study of molecular identifiers for immune sequencing clone quantification. Looking at the study overall: Naive CD8 RNA (about 19,000 or 110,000 cells) was divided into five aliquots, with four sequenced.

Trimming pared 10 bases from V and 1 base from J, leaving 14 bases between. Germline V CDR1 and CDR2: MNHEY, SMNVEV (reference sequence). This CDR3 spans 13 amino acids. Sequencing input: naive CD8+ T cells from blood, with Jurkat cell RNA spiked in. Indicated subset: FACS-sorted CD8+CD4-CCR7+CD45RA+ naive T cells. The chain recombines TRBV27 with TRBJ2-7; no reliable D call. This receptor was identified in a human donor in good health. Some libraries in this study had Jurkat cell RNA spiked in. The CDR3 DNA sequence: TGTGCCACCCGTCCTGCGCAGTCCTACGAGCAGTACTTC. The encoded protein is CATRPAQSYEQYF.